This T cell receptor (beta chain) appears in the sequencing data of a study of OX40 agonist ivuxolimab in advanced cancers. The germline CDR1 and CDR2 sequences are MGHRA and YSYEKL. The V end lost 0 bases, the J end lost 6 bases, and 23 bases lay between the germline ends. The CDR3 runs to 18 residues. Produced via immunoSEQ multiplex PCR; TCRdb's table is partial and in-frame only. This sample has 55,000 to 70,000 clones, with 70% to 90% found just once. About this clone: Antigen unknown.

General study points: Partial responders treated at 0.1-3.0 mg/kg exhibited clonal expansion among the lowest measured.

The clonotype comes from an adult with an advanced solid tumor such as melanoma, head and neck, liver or kidney cancer. Sequencing was performed on CD4+ or CD8+ T cells sorted from blood, taken in a trial of the OX40 agonist ivuxolimab. The genes are TRBV4-1 and TRBJ1-1; D gene ambiguous. For the CDR3, the DNA is TGCGCCAGCAGCCAAGAAAGCTTGCGGGGAAGGCGGATCCCTGAAGCTTTCTTT. Translation gives CASSQESLRGRRIPEAFF.